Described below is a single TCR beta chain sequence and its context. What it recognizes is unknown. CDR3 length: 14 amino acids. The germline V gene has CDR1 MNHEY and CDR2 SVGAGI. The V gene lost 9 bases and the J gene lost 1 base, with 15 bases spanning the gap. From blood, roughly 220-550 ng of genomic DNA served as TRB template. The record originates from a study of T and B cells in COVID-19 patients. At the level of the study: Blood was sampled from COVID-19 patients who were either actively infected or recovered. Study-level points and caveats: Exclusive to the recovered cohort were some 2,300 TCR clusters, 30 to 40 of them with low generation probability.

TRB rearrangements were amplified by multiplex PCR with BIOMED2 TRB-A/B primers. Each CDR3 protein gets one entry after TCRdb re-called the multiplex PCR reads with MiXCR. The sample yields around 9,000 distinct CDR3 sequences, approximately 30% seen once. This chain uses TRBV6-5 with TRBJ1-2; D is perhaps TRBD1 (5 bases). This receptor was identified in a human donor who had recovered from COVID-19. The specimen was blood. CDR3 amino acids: CASTGGSYNYGYTF. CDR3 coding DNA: TGTGCCAGTACGGGGGGATCTTATAACTATGGCTACACCTTC.